The 23 T cell receptor beta chains below were found in one sample sequenced in a study of T cell clonality in common variable immunodeficiency. Study outcomes and limitations: Reportedly, TCR beta sequences from common variable immunodeficiency showed fewer deletions and N-nucleotide insertions.

The table came from immunoSEQ multiplex PCR; TCRdb's copy has only in-frame clones and leaves some out. The sample offers some 14,000 clones and no singletons, the top ten holding 9.5% to 15%. No cognate antigen is known for these TCRs. The sample comprised peripheral blood mononuclear cells. These receptors all stem from a human donor with common variable immunodeficiency.

This clone appeared many times. Read coverage stops 3 residues before the CDR3 terminus; the germline J gene supplies the remainder. The chain joins TRBV19 to TRBJ2-7; D might be TRBD1 (5 bases). The CDR3 contains 14 residues. Germline-derived CDR1 and CDR2 are LNHDA and SQIVND (reference sequence). V lost 5 bases, J lost 2 bases, and 13 bases lay in between. CDR3 DNA (partial): TGTGCCAGTAGTGTCAGGGTGGGAACCTACGAG. Its protein product is CASSVRVGTYE. In full, the CDR3 reads CASSVRVGTYEQYF.

With respect to this clone: The germline gene is not matched at one end of the junction; a read error may be the cause. The sequenced fragment ends 3 residues before the CDR3 boundary, so the rest is inferred from the germline J gene. V gene TRBV7-6 combines with J gene TRBJ2-1; the D gene is possibly TRBD2 (7 bases). Germline assignment: CDR1 SGHVS and CDR2 FNYEAQ. The CDR3 loop spans 16 amino acids. This chain's CDR3 is CANSKGGKLSYNEQFF. The part of the CDR3 DNA that was read is TGTGCCAACAGCAAGGGGGGGAAACTATCCTACAATGAG.

In its sample, this clone was seen many times. The read ends 3 residues early relative to the CDR3; the germline J gene fills the gap. J is TRBJ1-1 and V is TRBV19, with TRBD1 matching 7 bases. From germline, CDR1 is LNHDA and CDR2 SQIVND (reference sequence). Trimming cost V 5 bases and J 4 bases; bases outside gene matches: 10. This CDR3 comprises 15 residues. The CDR3 sequence is CASSPRQGVGTEAFF. Partial CDR3 DNA: TGTGCCAGTAGTCCTCGACAGGGAGTGGGCACTGAA.

This clone was seen at least ten times. The observed sequence ends 3 residues before the CDR3 terminus, with the missing tail filled in from the germline J gene. The rearrangement uses TRBV20-1 and TRBJ2-7; D is possibly TRBD1 (5 bases). The CDR3 length is 14 residues. V was trimmed by 1 base and J by 3 bases, leaving 13 bases between them. The V gene's germline CDR1 is DFQATT and CDR2 SNEGSKA (reference sequence). The CDR3: CSARGGVGHYEQYF. CDR3 bases read: TGCAGTGCTAGAGGGGGCGTCGGCCACTACGAG.

As concerns this clone: This same CDR3 is encoded by further DNA sequences in the sample. CDR3: CASSLSGTDTQYF. The sequenced CDR3 bases are TGTGCCAGCAGCCTTTCAGGCACAGATACG. The chain has TRBV7-9 and TRBJ2-3; unclear D gene. With the read ending 3 residues before the CDR3 end, the germline J gene is used to fill in that end. V was trimmed by 5 bases and J by 1 base, leaving 7 bases between them. The CDR3 loop spans 13 amino acids. Germline CDR1 reads SEHNR; CDR2 reads FQNEAQ (reference sequence).

This clone was seen only a few times. The sequence runs out 3 residues before the end of the CDR3; the remainder is reconstructed from the germline J gene. This sequence joins TRBV30 and TRBJ1-4; D is possibly TRBD1 (5 bases). V was cut by 5 bases and J by 8 bases, with 9 bases left in between. The CDR3 spans 11 residues. Germline V gene data show CDR1 as GTSNPN and CDR2 as SVGIG (reference sequence). CDR3 sequence reads: CAWGAGEKLFF. CDR3 DNA, as far as it was read: TGTGCCTGGGGGGCGGGGGAAAAA.

A few counts support this clone. The CDR3 end falls 3 residues outside the read, so it is completed with the germline J gene. V and J are TRBV19 and TRBJ1-5, with 7 bases aligning to TRBD1. CDR3 length: 14 residues. Germline V gives CDR1 LNHDA, CDR2 SQIVND (reference sequence). The trim removed 3 bases at V and 7 bases at J, leaving 6 bases unmatched. The CDR3 bases that were read are TGTGCCAGTAGTATTAAACAGGGGCGGCAGCCC. Translating it yields CASSIKQGRQP. In full, the CDR3 is CASSIKQGRQPQHF.

The sample holds a few counts of this clone. Read data end 3 residues before the CDR3 end; the end is taken from the germline J gene. The gene calls are TRBV5-1 and TRBJ1-5, with 10 nucleotides matching TRBD1. The CDR3 contains 15 residues. With V trimmed by 4 bases and J by 5 bases, 6 bases remained unmatched. CDR1 is SGHRS and CDR2 is YFSETQ in the germline V gene. The chain's CDR3 is CASSMGQGIDQPQHF. The covered CDR3 bases are TGCGCCAGCAGCATGGGACAGGGGATAGATCAGCCC.

In its sample, this clone ranks as large. The observed sequence ends 3 residues before the CDR3 terminus, with the missing tail filled in from the germline J gene. This chain links TRBV18 with TRBJ1-1, with D unresolved. The CDR3 loop spans 15 amino acids. V was pared by 3 bases and J by 0 bases, with 11 bases between. Germline V gene lookup returns CDR1 KGHSH and CDR2 LQKENI. The sequenced part of the CDR3 DNA is TGTGCCAGCTCACCCCAAGCTCCAATGAACACTGAA. Translating it yields CASSPQAPMNTE. From start to end, the CDR3 is CASSPQAPMNTEAFF. The whole variable domain, remainder taken from reference TRBV18 and TRBJ1-1, is NAGVMQNPRHLVRRRGQEARLRCSPMKGHSHVYWYRQLPEEGLKFMVYLQKENIIDESGMPKERFSAEFPKEGPSILRIQQVVRGDSAAYFCASSPQAPMNTEAFFGQGTRLTVV.

This clone was detected a few times. The DNA ends 3 residues before the CDR3 does, and the rest of the CDR3 is filled in from the germline J gene. The chain has TRBV19 and TRBJ2-1, with D unresolved. CDR1 and CDR2 from the germline V gene are LNHDA and SQIVND (reference sequence). V lost 3 bases, J lost 0 bases, and 9 bases lay in between. CDR3 length equals 15 residues. CDR3 residues: CASSIEISSYNEQFF. The CDR3 DNA, read in part, is TGTGCCAGTAGTATCGAAATCAGCTCCTACAATGAG.

By share, this clone ranks as hyperexpanded (1% or more). The read comes to an end 3 residues before the CDR3 does, leaving the germline J gene to fill in the end. The chain links TRBV19 to TRBJ2-2; the D gene is possibly TRBD1 (5 bases). The germline CDR1 and CDR2 sequences are LNHDA and SQIVND (reference sequence). Trimming removed 1 base at V and 3 bases at J, with 12 bases between. This CDR3 has 16 residues. CDR3 sequence reads: CASSIVGHRYTGELFF. The sequenced part of the CDR3 DNA is TGTGCCAGTAGTATAGTAGGACATCGCTACACCGGGGAG.

This clone is labeled as medium-sized. The read ends 3 residues before the CDR3 terminus; that terminus is restored from the germline J gene. The V gene is TRBV9, the J gene TRBJ2-3, with 7 bases that match TRBD2. Germline assignment: CDR1 SGDLS and CDR2 YYNGEE. The ends lost 4 bases at V and 2 bases at J; junction bases unmatched: 10. CDR3 length equals 16 residues. The CDR3 sequence is CASSPSAGVITDTQYF. The sequenced CDR3 bases are TGTGCCAGCAGCCCCTCTGCGGGGGTAATCACAGATACG. Looking up the rest from reference TRBV9 and TRBJ2-3 gives the full variable domain: DSGVTQTPKHLITATGQRVTLRCSPRSGDLSVYWYQQSLDQGLQFLIQYYNGEERAKGNILERFSAQQFPDLHSELNLSSLELGDSALYFCASSPSAGVITDTQYFGPGTRLTVL.

Only a few counts were recorded for this clone. The CDR3 end lies 3 residues beyond the end of the read and is filled in from the germline J gene. The chain links TRBV2 to TRBJ2-7; 7 bases match TRBD1. This CDR3 has 15 amino acids. With 4 bases clipped from V and 1 base from J, the junction kept 7 bases outside the gene matches. Germline V gene data show CDR1 as SNHLY and CDR2 as FYNNEI. The DNA read from the CDR3 is TGTGCCAGCAGTGGGTGGCAGGGGGTATCCTACGAG. Translating gives CASSGWQGVSYE. The whole CDR3 protein is CASSGWQGVSYEQYF.

A remark on this clone: The CDR3 end is not reached by the read, which stops 3 residues before it; the germline J gene fills it in. The rearrangement links TRBV7-9 to TRBJ1-1; a weak D match, TRBD1 (6 bases). The length of the CDR3 is 11 residues. Germline V gene lookup returns CDR1 SEHNR and CDR2 FQNEAQ (reference sequence). V was shortened by 5 bases and J by 7 bases, with 8 bases between the two germline ends. CDR3 loop: CASSRTDEAFF. The DNA read from the CDR3 is TGTGCCAGCAGCCGGACAGATGAA.

For this clone: The CDR3 is cut off 3 residues early in the read; its end comes from the germline J gene. The V and J genes are TRBV7-2 and TRBJ2-5; 13 bases agree with TRBD2. The CDR3 has 15 residues. With 5 bases clipped from V and 5 bases from J, the junction kept 5 bases outside the gene matches. CDR1 and CDR2 (germline): SGHTA, FQGNSA. CDR3 loop: CASSTSGGALETQYF. The sequenced part of the CDR3 DNA is TGTGCCAGCAGCACTAGCGGGGGGGCGTTGGAGACC.

This clone came up a few times. The junction departs from the called germline gene at one end, perhaps through a read error. Coverage ceases 3 residues before the CDR3 finishes, and the germline J gene fills in the end. The rearrangement uses TRBV7-7 and TRBJ2-1, with D tentatively TRBD2 (6 bases). Germline V gene sequence: CDR1 SSHAT, CDR2 FNYEAQ (reference sequence). The CDR3 is 15 residues long. The sequenced CDR3 bases are TGTGCTAGCAGTGAGGAGGGTGGTTCCTACAATGAG. Amino acids: CASSEEGGSYNE. The CDR3, in full, reads CASSEEGGSYNEQFF.

CDR3 residues: CASSTHDRATYGYTF. Partial CDR3 DNA: TGTGCCAGCAGTACACATGACAGGGCTACCTATGGC. The chain joins TRBV2 to TRBJ1-2; 7 nucleotides agree with TRBD1. The read ends 3 residues shy of where the CDR3 ends; the end is completed using the germline J gene. V was pared by 5 bases and J by 4 bases, with 10 bases of the junction left unmatched. The CDR3 is 15 residues long. From germline, CDR1 is SNHLY and CDR2 FYNNEI.

Comment on this clone: The read ends 3 residues before the CDR3 terminus; that terminus is restored from the germline J gene. V gene TRBV6-2 or TRBV6-3 combines with J gene TRBJ2-1, with 7 bases matching TRBD1. This CDR3 has 15 amino acids. Trimming removed 7 bases from V and 2 bases from J; junction bases left unmatched: 8. Germline V gives CDR1 MNHEY, CDR2 SVGEGT. The CDR3: CASIKRTGPYNEQFF. The part of the CDR3 DNA that was read is TGTGCCAGCATCAAACGGACAGGCCCCTACAATGAG.

In the case of this clone: The missing CDR3 end, 3 residues past where the read stops, is filled in from the germline J gene. The V gene is TRBV18, the J gene TRBJ1-1, with D unresolved. Trimming shortened V by 3 bases and J by 6 bases, and 5 bases separated the two germline ends. The CDR3 totals 11 residues. In germline, CDR1 is KGHSH, CDR2 LQKENI. The CDR3 DNA, read in part, is TGTGCCAGCTCACCTATTTCTGAA. It yields the protein CASSPISE. The full CDR3 protein reads CASSPISEAFF.

A note on this clone: From the germline J gene comes the end of the CDR3, since the read stops 3 residues before it. This rearrangement joins TRBV7-2 to TRBJ1-5; D gene unclear. V was cut by 5 bases and J by 4 bases, with 9 bases left in between. The CDR3 is 13 residues long. CDR1 and CDR2 from the germline V gene are SGHTA and FQGNSA. The covered CDR3 bases are TGTGCCAGCAGCCTAGGACTTAATCAGCCC. This gives the protein CASSLGLNQP. The complete CDR3 reads CASSLGLNQPQHF. The full variable domain, with the rest looked up from reference TRBV7-2 and TRBJ1-5, is GAGVSQSPSNKVTEKGKDVELRCDPISGHTALYWYRQSLGQGLEFLIYFQGNSAPDKSGLPSDRFSAERTGGSVSTLTIQRTQQEDSAVYLCASSLGLNQPQHFGDGTRLSIL.

By proportion, this clone is medium-sized (0.01 to 0.1%). The CDR3 extends 3 residues past the end of the read, so its final part is completed from the germline J gene. The chain couples TRBV19 to TRBJ2-1, with 12 bases matching TRBD2. Germline V CDR1 and CDR2: LNHDA, SQIVND (reference sequence). The CDR3 consists of 15 residues. V lost 7 bases to trimming and J lost 6 bases; unmatched junction nucleotides: 7. The CDR3 DNA, read in part, is TGTGCCAGTACCGCTTGGACTAGCGGGGTCAATGAG. Its translation is CASTAWTSGVNE. The complete CDR3 protein is CASTAWTSGVNEQFF.

This clone was detected only a few times. From the germline J gene comes the end of the CDR3, since the read stops 3 residues before it. This sequence joins TRBV6-2 or TRBV6-3 and TRBJ2-5, with D perhaps matching TRBD2 (6 bases). V shed 4 bases and J shed 0 bases, with 18 bases lying between them. Germline loops: CDR1 MNHEY, CDR2 SVGEGT. The CDR3 extends over 17 amino acids. The CDR3 protein is CASSWVRGETNQETQYF. The CDR3 bases that were read are TGTGCCAGCAGTTGGGTGCGGGGTGAGACCAACCAAGAGACC.

On this clone itself: The observed sequence ends 3 residues before the CDR3 terminus, with the missing tail filled in from the germline J gene. The V gene is TRBV6-2 or TRBV6-3, the J gene TRBJ2-5; no reliable D call. This CDR3 has 14 residues. V was trimmed by 2 bases and J by 2 bases, leaving 9 bases between them. Germline values: CDR1 MNHEY, CDR2 SVGEGT. CDR3 protein: CASSYSDLQETQYF. The sequenced CDR3 bases are TGTGCCAGCAGTTACAGTGACTTACAAGAGACC.